Presented here are 3 T cell receptor beta chains from one specimen sequenced in a study of blood T cell repertoires in COVID-19. Sequencing used immunoSEQ multiplex PCR; TCRdb keeps in-frame clones, though not all of them. The table has roughly 250,000 clones, about nine tenths seen once. Sequencing was carried out using peripheral blood. These receptors were taken from a man aged 40-55 years who had recovered from COVID-19.

The chain employs TRBV3-1 (or the pseudogene TRBV3-2) and TRBJ2-1; TRBD2 matches at 14 bases. Trimming at V came to 4 bases and at J to 6 bases, leaving 5 bases not matched to a gene. The CDR3 is made up of 16 amino acids. Germline loops: CDR1 LGHDT, CDR2 YNNKEL (reference sequence). This CDR3 reads CASSLRLAGGGNEQFF. The CDR3 DNA reads TGTGCCAGCAGCCTACGACTAGCGGGAGGGGGCAATGAGCAGTTCTTC.

This chain joins TRBV6-5 and TRBJ1-1; no clear D. Germline V gene data show CDR1 as MNHEY and CDR2 as SVGAGI. This CDR3 is built from 15 residues. Trimming left V 5 bases short and J 4 bases short, with 17 bases between. CDR3 residues: CASSNGRHGSTEAFF. CDR3 nucleotides: TGTGCCAGCAGTAACGGACGCCATGGGAGCACTGAAGCTTTCTTT.

This chain joins TRBV18 and TRBJ1-1; D is ambiguous. V was clipped by 9 bases and J by 0 bases, with 20 bases between them. The CDR3 contains 16 residues. Germline CDR1 is KGHSH and CDR2 is LQKENI. The CDR3 DNA follows: TGTGCCAGTTCCCTTGGGCCGGGGTTTATGAACACTGAAGCTTTCTTT. Protein sequence: CASSLGPGFMNTEAFF.